By its share, the clone carrying this T cell receptor beta chain is medium-sized. Its antigen is unknown. These data are taken from a study of T cell responses to AZD1222 COVID-19 vaccine. The analysis combined second doses at about 4 or about 12 weeks. TCRdb's table, derived via immunoSEQ multiplex PCR, lists solely in-frame clones and lacks some. The table has more than 100,000 clones, about 91% seen once. Overall study results and limits: Nearly half of the spike-specific TCRs reportedly recognize variant regions that carry no mutations. Clonal diversity was possibly underestimated; the donors were predominantly white British and more often female. Baseline serology detected seropositivity in only five or six AZD1222 recipients.

Trimming cost V 2 bases and J 0 bases, with 14 bases left between them. CDR3 length equals 17 residues. Germline lookup yields CDR1 LNHDA and CDR2 SQIVND (reference sequence). The sequence was collected from an adult who received the AZD1222 COVID-19 vaccine. The rearrangement uses TRBV19 and TRBJ1-3; D gene ambiguous. Source: peripheral blood, taken 28 days after the second AZD1222 dose. CDR3 amino acids: CASSIFLPVNSGNTIYF. The DNA for the CDR3 is TGTGCCAGTAGTATATTCTTACCAGTTAACTCTGGAAACACCATATATTTT.